Here is one T cell receptor beta chain with its context. In the original workflow: Amplification of reference gene primers provided the estimated nucleated cell counts. The method was immunoSEQ multiplex PCR; TCRdb's version includes in-frame clones alone and lacks a portion of them. Clone size and V and J calls were adopted from that table, with D and trimming inferred from the DNA. Of about 320,000 clones listed, roughly 85% are singletons. The data were obtained in a study of blood T cell repertoires in COVID-19. Study-wide background: Samples of COVID-19 (acute and convalescent) were obtained from the United States, Italy and Spain. Nucleic acid was either cDNA or gDNA, and it came from T cells, B-cell-depleted T cells, or PBMCs.

CDR3 length equals 15 residues. Germline CDR1 is MNHEY and CDR2 is SMNVEV (reference sequence). V was pared by 4 bases and J by 2 bases, with 15 bases between. V usage is TRBV27 and J usage is TRBJ2-7; D perhaps matches TRBD1 (6 bases). The sequence derives from a human donor in a cohort sampled during active COVID-19. The sequencing sample was made of peripheral blood. The CDR3 sequence: CASSWTLGAAYEQYF. Written as DNA, the CDR3 is TGTGCCAGCAGTTGGACCCTGGGGGCGGCCTACGAGCAGTACTTC.